One and the same sample provided the 15 T cell receptor beta chains below, sequenced in a study of T cell responses to AZD1222 COVID-19 vaccine. Profiled with immunoSEQ multiplex PCR; TCRdb holds only in-frame clones, not every one. The sample contains some 150,000 clones, about 82% of which appear only once. The sample consisted of peripheral blood, taken 28 days after the second AZD1222 dose. These receptors originate from an adult who received the AZD1222 COVID-19 vaccine.

This clone was counted between two and nine times. The rearrangement joins TRBV24-1 to TRBJ1-2, with D maybe TRBD1 (5 bases). The V gene's germline CDR1 is KGHDR and CDR2 SFDVKD. The germline V and J ends were trimmed by 4 bases and 4 bases, with 12 bases remaining between them. The CDR3 loop spans 14 amino acids. The CDR3 is CATSEGGTSYGYTF. Here the CDR3 DNA reads TGTGCCACCAGTGAGGGGGGAACTTCCTATGGCTACACCTTC.

The chain joins TRBV4-1 to TRBJ2-3; 7 positions match TRBD2. Trimming took 0 bases from V and 2 from J; bases not matched to a gene: 8. The CDR3 runs 17 residues. CDR1 and CDR2 (germline): MGHRA, YSYEKL. CDR3 protein: CASSQDPPSGYTDTQYF. The CDR3 region has the DNA TGCGCCAGCAGCCAAGATCCCCCTAGCGGATACACAGATACGCAGTATTTT.

The V gene is TRBV5-8, the J gene TRBJ2-3; D may correspond to TRBD1 or TRBD2 (5 bases each). V was cut by 4 bases and J by 0 bases, with 15 bases left in between. The length of the CDR3 is 16 residues. Germline loops: CDR1 SGHTS, CDR2 YDEGEE. The CDR3 sequence: CASSPGQGISTDTQYF. CDR3 sequence (DNA): TGTGCCAGCAGCCCGGGGCAGGGAATAAGCACAGATACGCAGTATTTT.

This clone was picked up one time. The chain employs TRBV10-3 and TRBJ1-5; D remains ambiguous. The CDR3 is 12 residues long. V lost 3 bases, J lost 6 bases, and 6 bases lay in between. Germline V gives CDR1 ENHRY, CDR2 SYGVKD. For the CDR3, the DNA is TGTGCCATCAGTGACTTAGGTCAGCCCCAGCATTTT. This translates into CAISDLGQPQHF.

This clone was counted a few times. The J gene is TRBJ2-7, the V gene TRBV25-1; 9 nucleotides line up with TRBD2. The CDR3 runs 16 residues. Germline CDR1 MGHDK, CDR2 SYGVNS. J gave up 3 bases and V 5 bases, and 11 bases lay outside the gene matches. In DNA form, the CDR3 reads TGTGCCAGCAGTACCAGTATAGCGGGAGCACACTACGAGCAGTACTTC. Translation: CASSTSIAGAHYEQYF.

This clone was seen more than once but under ten times. The rearrangement joins TRBV19 to TRBJ2-5; perhaps D is TRBD1 or TRBD2 (6 bases each). This CDR3 has 16 residues. The germline V gene encodes CDR1 LNHDA and CDR2 SQIVND (reference sequence). Trimming removed 3 bases from V and 0 bases from J, with 14 bases in between. The CDR3 coding sequence is TGTGCCAGTAGTATCGCCGGGGGCGCTGACCAAGAGACCCAGTACTTC. Protein sequence: CASSIAGGADQETQYF.

The J gene is TRBJ1-5, the V gene TRBV6-5; 11 bases agree with TRBD1. V lost 8 bases to trimming and J lost 2 bases; unmatched junction nucleotides: 2. The CDR3 runs to 14 residues. CDR1 MNHEY and CDR2 SVGAGI come from the germline V gene. CDR3 sequence reads: CASGGQGGNQPQHF. The CDR3 nucleotides read TGTGCCAGCGGGGGACAGGGGGGCAATCAGCCCCAGCATTTT.

CDR3 protein: CASSADMTGKLFF. The CDR3 DNA sequence: TGTGCCAGCAGCGCCGACATGACGGGAAAACTGTTTTTT. This rearrangement joins TRBV5-6 to TRBJ1-4; no firm D call. Trimming shortened V by 4 bases and J by 10 bases, and 14 bases separated the two germline ends. CDR3 size: 13 residues. Per germline, CDR1 SGHDT and CDR2 YYEEEE.

There are a few counts of this clone. The chain uses TRBV5-1 and TRBJ2-3; a weak D match, TRBD2 (5 bases). Deletions cut 4 bases from V and 6 bases from J, with 12 bases between. The CDR3 length is 13 residues. Germline loops: CDR1 SGHRS, CDR2 YFSETQ. The CDR3 protein is CASSLVPGDTQYF. The CDR3 DNA reads as TGCGCCAGCAGCCTGGTGCCGGGGGATACGCAGTATTTT.

The gene calls are TRBV13 and TRBJ1-3; maybe TRBD1 (6 bases). In germline, CDR1 is PRHDT, CDR2 FYEKMQ (reference sequence). V gave up 3 bases and J gave up 2 bases, with 11 bases separating them. The CDR3 length is 15 residues. Here the CDR3 reads CASSFGQSTGNTIYF. The CDR3 nucleotides are TGTGCCAGCAGCTTCGGACAGTCGACTGGAAACACCATATATTTT.

The chain carries TRBV19 and TRBJ1-5, with D hard to call. V lost 0 bases and J lost 5, with 5 bases in between. This CDR3 region has 13 residues. Germline V gene sequence: CDR1 LNHDA, CDR2 SQIVND (reference sequence). The CDR3 sequence: CASSIDPDQPQHF. Here the CDR3 DNA reads TGTGCCAGTAGTATAGATCCGGATCAGCCCCAGCATTTT.

DNA for the CDR3: TGTGCCAGCAGTTTCCTGGCAGGAGCCTTTGACGAGCAGTACTTC. Translated, it gives CASSFLAGAFDEQYF. V usage is TRBV6-6 and J usage is TRBJ2-7; no firm D call. CDR1 and CDR2 (germline): MNHNY, SVGAGI (reference sequence). Trimming left V 4 bases short and J 5 bases short, with 18 bases between. This CDR3 region has 15 residues.

The genes are TRBV4-2 and TRBJ1-4; D remains ambiguous. V was pared by 8 bases and J by 1 base, with 14 bases between. CDR3 length: 15 residues. Germline CDR1 reads LGHNA; CDR2 reads YNFKEQ. The CDR3 sequence: CASLRSGGTNEKLFF. The CDR3 DNA is TGTGCCAGCCTGAGATCGGGCGGAACTAATGAAAAACTGTTTTTT.

The genes are TRBV3-1 (or the pseudogene TRBV3-2) and TRBJ1-5; no reliable D call. The CDR3 is 15 residues long. The V and J ends lost 2 bases and 0 bases respectively, with 8 bases between them. Germline-derived CDR1 and CDR2 are LGHDT and YNNKEL (reference sequence). In DNA form, the CDR3 reads TGTGCCAGCAGCCAAAGCAGCAATAGCAATCAGCCCCAGCATTTT. It codes for CASSQSSNSNQPQHF.

V gene TRBV4-1 combines with J gene TRBJ1-4; D is ambiguous. V was trimmed by 0 bases and J by 11 bases, leaving 7 bases between them. The CDR3 sequence is 12 residues long. Germline V gives CDR1 MGHRA, CDR2 YSYEKL. CDR3 sequence reads: CASSQDSLKLFF. The CDR3 DNA sequence: TGCGCCAGCAGCCAAGACAGCTTGAAACTGTTTTTT.